This T cell receptor (beta chain) was retrieved from a study of cytotoxic CD8 clonotypes in ibrutinib-treated CLL. Repertoires were generated with immunoSEQ multiplex PCR, while TCRdb's copy carries only in-frame clones and drops some. In the table there are more than 11,000 clones, under 75% of which are singletons. The source of this sequence is a human donor with chronic lymphocytic leukemia. This sample comprised PBMCs, obtained before ibrutinib treatment.

As DNA, the CDR3 is TGCGCCAGCAGCCAAGATTGGGCTAGCGGGAGCTACGAGCAGTACTTC. It codes for CASSQDWASGSYEQYF. The rearrangement uses TRBV4-3 and TRBJ2-7; 10 bases are a match to TRBD2. The germline CDR1 and CDR2 sequences are LGHNA and YSLEER. This CDR3 spans 16 amino acids. V gave up 0 bases and J gave up 3 bases; unmatched junction bases: 5.